The 14 T cell receptor beta chains given below trace back to one sample, sequenced in a study of shared clonotypes between healthy human individuals. Method: immunoSEQ multiplex PCR; TCRdb's copy keeps in-frame clones and lacks some. In the table there are about 2,500,000 clones, over 85% of which are singletons. Sequenced input: naive CD4+ T cells sorted from blood. Subset defined: CD45RA+ positively selected. These receptors were obtained from a man aged 18 to 30 in good health.

The J gene is TRBJ2-1, the V gene TRBV29-1; 13 bases are shared with TRBD2. The length of the CDR3 is 18 residues. J was trimmed by 2 bases and V by 3 bases; bases with no gene match: 10. From germline, CDR1 is SQVTM and CDR2 ANQGSEA. The CDR3 nucleotides are TGCAGCGTTGACACTCGGGGGACTAGCGGGAATCCCTACAATGAGCAGTTCTTC. It specifies CSVDTRGTSGNPYNEQFF.

The chain has TRBV15 and TRBJ2-1, with a possible D match to TRBD2 (6 bases). Germline V gene lookup returns CDR1 LNHNV and CDR2 YYDKDF (reference sequence). The V and J ends lost 0 bases and 10 bases respectively, with 16 bases between them. The CDR3 runs to 15 residues. In DNA form, the CDR3 reads TGTGCCACCAGCAGAGATTTGGCGGGGCCGGGGGAGCAGTTCTTC. Translated, it gives CATSRDLAGPGEQFF.

The gene calls are TRBV5-1 and TRBJ2-3; 15 bases align to TRBD2. Germline CDR1 is SGHRS and CDR2 is YFSETQ. J gave up 6 bases and V 2 bases, and 10 bases lay outside the gene matches. This CDR3 is 18 amino acids long. The CDR3 DNA sequence: TGCGCCAGCAGCTTCTCCGGGACTAGCGGGAGGCTAACCGATACGCAGTATTTT. Protein sequence: CASSFSGTSGRLTDTQYF.

This clone was recorded only once. The gene calls are TRBV18 and TRBJ1-5; the D is unclear. Germline lookup yields CDR1 KGHSH and CDR2 LQKENI. This CDR3 spans 16 amino acids. Trimming removed 0 bases from V and 3 bases from J, with 12 bases in between. In nucleotides, the CDR3 is TGTGCCAGCTCACCACCAGGGTGGTACTCCAATCAGCCCCAGCATTTT. It is translated as CASSPPGWYSNQPQHF.

The V call is TRBV6-5, the J call TRBJ2-1, with 9 bases lining up with TRBD2. The junction had 9 bases not matched to a gene; V was cut back by 5 bases and J by 7 bases. CDR3 length equals 15 residues. In germline, CDR1 is MNHEY, CDR2 SVGAGI. CDR3 bases: TGTGCCAGCAGTAACCGAGCGGGAGGTCGGAATGAGCAGTTCTTC. Protein: CASSNRAGGRNEQFF.

The CDR3 protein is CASTPTAGGPGQPQHF. The DNA of the CDR3 is TGTGCCAGCACCCCAACCGCAGGGGGCCCGGGCCAGCCCCAGCATTTT. The rearrangement links TRBV28 to TRBJ1-5; the match to TRBD1 covers 8 bases. CDR3 length equals 16 residues. CDR1 and CDR2 (germline): MDHEN, SYDVKM. V lost 7 bases, J lost 7 bases, and 15 bases stayed unmatched.

The CDR3 DNA reads TGTGCCGGCGGGACACTGAACACCGGGGAGCTGTTTTTT. Translated: CAGGTLNTGELFF. The gene calls are TRBV28 and TRBJ2-2, with D perhaps TRBD1 or TRBD2 (6 bases each). Trimming removed 11 bases from V and 1 base from J, with 11 bases in between. This CDR3 region has 13 residues. CDR1 MDHEN and CDR2 SYDVKM come from the germline V gene.

The chain combines TRBV30 with TRBJ1-1; D gene ambiguous. The CDR3 has 13 residues. The V gene's germline CDR1 is GTSNPN and CDR2 SVGIG (reference sequence). Trimming cost V 2 bases and J 8 bases, with 15 bases left between them. CDR3 region: CAWSPASKGEAFF. CDR3 bases: TGTGCCTGGAGTCCCGCGTCCAAAGGGGAAGCTTTCTTT.

The chain carries TRBV29-1 and TRBJ2-1; TRBD2 matches at 14 bases. The CDR3 contains 15 residues. The germline V gene has CDR1 SQVTM and CDR2 ANQGSEA. Trimming took 4 bases from V and 6 from J; bases not matched to a gene: 5. CDR3 protein: CSVAGTSGRGNEQFF. In nucleotides, the CDR3 is TGCAGCGTTGCCGGGACTAGCGGGAGAGGCAATGAGCAGTTCTTC.

The chain couples TRBV5-4 to TRBJ1-3; 7 nucleotides line up with TRBD1. The CDR3 length is 14 residues. After removal of 4 bases from V and 2 bases from J, the junction contained 3 bases not matched to a gene. CDR1 is SGHNT, CDR2 YYREEE, per germline (reference sequence). The CDR3 here is CASSNQGAGNTIYF. CDR3 sequence (DNA): TGTGCCAGCAGCAACCAGGGGGCTGGAAACACCATATATTTT.

Comment on this clone: The same CDR3 is also encoded by other DNA sequences in this sample. The rearrangement links TRBV6-5 to TRBJ2-1; D is uncertain. The V gene's germline CDR1 is MNHEY and CDR2 SVGAGI. This CDR3 region has 15 residues. The V end was cut by 0 bases, the J end by 0 bases, with 6 bases between. CDR3 sequence: CASSYSQSSYNEQFF. The CDR3 bases are TGTGCCAGCAGTTACTCACAGAGCTCCTACAATGAGCAGTTCTTC.

This chain uses TRBV6-1 with TRBJ1-5; D is uncertain. Germline values: CDR1 MNHNS, CDR2 SASEGT. The CDR3 contains 14 residues. Trimming took 0 bases from V and 7 from J, leaving 10 bases between them. CDR3 coding DNA: TGTGCCAGCAGTGAAGCGCACGAGTGGCAGCCCCAGCATTTT. Encoded protein: CASSEAHEWQPQHF.

Here the CDR3 DNA reads TGTGCCATCAGTCCTGGGGTCGGTTCACCCCTCCACTTT. This sequence encodes CAISPGVGSPLHF. The chain carries TRBV10-3 and TRBJ1-6; D is unclear. This CDR3 is built from 13 residues. V was cut by 5 bases and J by 9 bases, with 11 bases left in between. Germline V CDR1 and CDR2: ENHRY, SYGVKD.

This clone is a singleton in its sample. CDR3 bases: TGCGCCAGCAGCATCGGGAATCAGGGTGATACGCAGTATTTT. This translates into CASSIGNQGDTQYF. V is TRBV4-1 and J is TRBJ2-3, with D perhaps being TRBD1 or TRBD2 (5 bases each). There are 14 residues in the CDR3. Between the trimmed V and J ends, which lost 5 bases and 6 bases, there was a span of 15 bases. In germline, CDR1 is MGHRA, CDR2 YSYEKL.